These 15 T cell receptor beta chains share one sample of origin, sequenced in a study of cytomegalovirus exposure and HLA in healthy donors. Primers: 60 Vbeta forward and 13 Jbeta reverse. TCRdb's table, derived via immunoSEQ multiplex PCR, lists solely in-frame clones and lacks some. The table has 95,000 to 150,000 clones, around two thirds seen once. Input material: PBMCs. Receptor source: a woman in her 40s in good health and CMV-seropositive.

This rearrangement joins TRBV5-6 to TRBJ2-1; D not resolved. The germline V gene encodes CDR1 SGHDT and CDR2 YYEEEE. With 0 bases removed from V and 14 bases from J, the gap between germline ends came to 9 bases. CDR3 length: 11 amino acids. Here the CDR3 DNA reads TGTGCCAGCAGCTTGGATAGGAGCGAGTTCTTC. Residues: CASSLDRSEFF.

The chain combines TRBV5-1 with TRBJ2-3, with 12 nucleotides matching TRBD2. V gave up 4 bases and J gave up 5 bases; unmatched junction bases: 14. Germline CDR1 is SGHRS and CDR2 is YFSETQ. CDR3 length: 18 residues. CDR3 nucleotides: TGCGCCAGCAGCCCCCTCTCCCAGACTAGCGGGGGATTAGATACGCAGTATTTT. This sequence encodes CASSPLSQTSGGLDTQYF.

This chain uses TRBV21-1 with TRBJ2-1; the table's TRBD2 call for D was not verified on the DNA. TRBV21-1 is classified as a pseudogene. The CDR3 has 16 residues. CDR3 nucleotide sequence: TGTGCCAGCAGCAGAAAAGGGGGGGGTCCGGACAATGAGCAGTTCTTC. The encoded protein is CASSRKGGGPDNEQFF.

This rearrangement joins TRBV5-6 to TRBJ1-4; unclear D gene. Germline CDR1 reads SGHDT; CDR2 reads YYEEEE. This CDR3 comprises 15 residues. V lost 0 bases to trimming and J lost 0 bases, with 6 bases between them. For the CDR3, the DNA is TGTGCCAGCAGCTTGGTCAGGACAACTAATGAAAAACTGTTTTTT. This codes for CASSLVRTTNEKLFF.

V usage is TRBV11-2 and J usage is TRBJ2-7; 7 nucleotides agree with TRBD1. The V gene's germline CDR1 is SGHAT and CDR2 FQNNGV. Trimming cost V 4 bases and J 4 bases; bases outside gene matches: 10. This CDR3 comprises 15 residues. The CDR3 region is CASSWGQIVGYEQYF. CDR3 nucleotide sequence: TGTGCCAGCAGCTGGGGACAGATCGTCGGTTACGAGCAGTACTTC.

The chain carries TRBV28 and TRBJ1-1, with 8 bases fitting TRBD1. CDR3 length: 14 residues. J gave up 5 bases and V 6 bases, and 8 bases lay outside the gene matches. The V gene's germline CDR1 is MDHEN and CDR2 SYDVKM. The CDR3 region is CASSLGQGGTEAFF. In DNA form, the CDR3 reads TGTGCCAGCAGCCTCGGACAGGGTGGAACTGAAGCTTTCTTT.

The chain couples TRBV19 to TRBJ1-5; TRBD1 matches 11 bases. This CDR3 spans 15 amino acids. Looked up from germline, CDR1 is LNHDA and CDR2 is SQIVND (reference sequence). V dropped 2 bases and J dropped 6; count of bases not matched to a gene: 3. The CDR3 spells CASSITGTGGQPQHF. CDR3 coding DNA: TGTGCCAGTAGTATAACCGGGACAGGGGGTCAGCCCCAGCATTTT. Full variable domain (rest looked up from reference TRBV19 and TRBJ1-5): DGGITQSPKYLFRKEGQNVTLSCEQNLNHDAMYWYRQDPGQGLRLIYYSQIVNDFQKGDIAEGYSVSREKKESFPLTVTSAQKNPTAFYLCASSITGTGGQPQHFGDGTRLSIL.

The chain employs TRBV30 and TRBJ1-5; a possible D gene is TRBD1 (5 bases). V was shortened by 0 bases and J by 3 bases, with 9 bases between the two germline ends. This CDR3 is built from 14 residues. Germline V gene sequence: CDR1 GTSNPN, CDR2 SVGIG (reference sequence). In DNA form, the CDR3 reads TGTGCCTGGAGTGTGGGGCAGGACAATCAGCCCCAGCATTTT. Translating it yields CAWSVGQDNQPQHF.

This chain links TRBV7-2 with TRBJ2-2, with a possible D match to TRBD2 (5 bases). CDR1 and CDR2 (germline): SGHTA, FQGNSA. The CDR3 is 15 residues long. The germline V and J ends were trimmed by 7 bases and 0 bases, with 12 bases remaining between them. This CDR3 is CASNQALANTGELFF. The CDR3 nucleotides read TGTGCCAGCAATCAGGCACTAGCGAACACCGGGGAGCTGTTTTTT.

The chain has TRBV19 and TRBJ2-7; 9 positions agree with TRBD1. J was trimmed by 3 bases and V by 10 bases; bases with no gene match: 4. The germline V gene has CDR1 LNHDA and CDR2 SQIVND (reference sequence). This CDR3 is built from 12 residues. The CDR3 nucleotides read TGTGCCACCGGGACAGGGTTCTACGAGCAGTACTTC. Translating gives CATGTGFYEQYF.

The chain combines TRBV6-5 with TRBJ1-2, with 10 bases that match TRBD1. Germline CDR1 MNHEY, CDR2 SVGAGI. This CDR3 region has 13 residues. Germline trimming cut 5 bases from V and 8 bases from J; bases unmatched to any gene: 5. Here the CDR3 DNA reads TGTGCCAGCAGTGGGAGGGACAGGGGCGGCTACACCTTC. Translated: CASSGRDRGGYTF.

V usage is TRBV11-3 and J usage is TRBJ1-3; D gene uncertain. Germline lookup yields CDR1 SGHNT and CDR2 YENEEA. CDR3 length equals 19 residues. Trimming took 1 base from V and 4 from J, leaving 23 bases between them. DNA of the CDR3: TGTGCCAGCAGCTTAGGAGGCCACGGGTTTTCGAGCAAAGGAAACACCATATATTTT. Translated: CASSLGGHGFSSKGNTIYF.

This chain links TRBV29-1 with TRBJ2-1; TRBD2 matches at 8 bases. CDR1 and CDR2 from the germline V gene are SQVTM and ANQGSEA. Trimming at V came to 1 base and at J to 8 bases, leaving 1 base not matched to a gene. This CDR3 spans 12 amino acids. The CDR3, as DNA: TGCAGCGTTGAAGCGACTAGCGATGAGCAGTTCTTC. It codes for CSVEATSDEQFF.

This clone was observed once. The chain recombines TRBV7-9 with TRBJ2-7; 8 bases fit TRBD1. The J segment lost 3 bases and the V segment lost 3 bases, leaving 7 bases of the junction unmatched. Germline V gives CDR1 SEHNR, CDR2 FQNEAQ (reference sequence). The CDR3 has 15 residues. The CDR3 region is CASSFPRDRSYEQYF. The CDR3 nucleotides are TGTGCCAGCAGCTTCCCCCGGGACAGGAGCTACGAGCAGTACTTC.

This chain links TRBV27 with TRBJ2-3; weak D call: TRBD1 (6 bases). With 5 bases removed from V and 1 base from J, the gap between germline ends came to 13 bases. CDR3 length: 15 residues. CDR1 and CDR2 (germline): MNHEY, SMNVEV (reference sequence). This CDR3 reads CASSALRTGTDTQYF. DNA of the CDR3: TGTGCCAGCAGTGCCCTTAGGACAGGCACAGATACGCAGTATTTT.